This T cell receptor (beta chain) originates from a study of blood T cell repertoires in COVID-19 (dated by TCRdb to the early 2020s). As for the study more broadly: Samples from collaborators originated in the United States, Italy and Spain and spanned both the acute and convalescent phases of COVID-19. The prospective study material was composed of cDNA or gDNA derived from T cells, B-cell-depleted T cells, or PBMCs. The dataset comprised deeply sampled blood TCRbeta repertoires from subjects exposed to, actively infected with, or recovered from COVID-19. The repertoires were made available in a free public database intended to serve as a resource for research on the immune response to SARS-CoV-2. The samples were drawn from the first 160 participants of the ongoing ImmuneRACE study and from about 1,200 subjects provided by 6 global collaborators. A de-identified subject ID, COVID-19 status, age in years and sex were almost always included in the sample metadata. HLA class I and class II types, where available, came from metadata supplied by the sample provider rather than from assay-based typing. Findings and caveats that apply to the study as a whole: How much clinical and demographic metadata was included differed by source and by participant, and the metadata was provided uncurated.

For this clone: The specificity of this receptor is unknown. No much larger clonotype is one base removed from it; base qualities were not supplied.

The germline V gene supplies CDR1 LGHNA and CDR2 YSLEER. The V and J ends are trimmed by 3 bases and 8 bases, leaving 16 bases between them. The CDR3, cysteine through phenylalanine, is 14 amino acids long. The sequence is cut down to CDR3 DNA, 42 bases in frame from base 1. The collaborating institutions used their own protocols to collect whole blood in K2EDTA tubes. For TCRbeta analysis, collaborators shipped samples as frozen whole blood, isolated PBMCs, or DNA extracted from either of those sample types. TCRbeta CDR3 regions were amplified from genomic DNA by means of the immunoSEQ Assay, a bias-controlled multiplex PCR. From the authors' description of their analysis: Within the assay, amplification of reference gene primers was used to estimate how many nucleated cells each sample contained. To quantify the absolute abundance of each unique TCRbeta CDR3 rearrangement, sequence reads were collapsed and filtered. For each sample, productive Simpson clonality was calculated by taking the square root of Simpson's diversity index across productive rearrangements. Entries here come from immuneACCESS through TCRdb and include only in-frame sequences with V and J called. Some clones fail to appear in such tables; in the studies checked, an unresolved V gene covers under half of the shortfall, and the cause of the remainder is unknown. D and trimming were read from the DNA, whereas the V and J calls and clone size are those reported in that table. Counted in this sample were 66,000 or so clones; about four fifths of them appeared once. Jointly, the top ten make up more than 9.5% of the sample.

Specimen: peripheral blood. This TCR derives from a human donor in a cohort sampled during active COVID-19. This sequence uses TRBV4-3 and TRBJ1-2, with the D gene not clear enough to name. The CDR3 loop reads CASSQVTGQRGYTF. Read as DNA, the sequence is TGCGCCAGCAGCCAGGTCACGGGCCAGCGGGGCTACACCTTC.